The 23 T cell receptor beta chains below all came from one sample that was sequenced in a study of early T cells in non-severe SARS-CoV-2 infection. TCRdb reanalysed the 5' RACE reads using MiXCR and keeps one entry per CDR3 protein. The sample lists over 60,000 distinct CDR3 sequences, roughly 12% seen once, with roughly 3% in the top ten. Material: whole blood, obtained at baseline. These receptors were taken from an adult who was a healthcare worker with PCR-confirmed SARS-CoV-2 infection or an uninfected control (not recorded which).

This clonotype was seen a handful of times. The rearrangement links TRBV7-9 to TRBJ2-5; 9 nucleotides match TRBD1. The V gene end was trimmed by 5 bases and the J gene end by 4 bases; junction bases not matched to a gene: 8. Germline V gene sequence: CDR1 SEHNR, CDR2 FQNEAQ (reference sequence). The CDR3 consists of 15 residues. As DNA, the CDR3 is TGTGCCAGCAGCCTAACCGGGACAGGGAGAGAGACCCAGTACTTC. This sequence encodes CASSLTGTGRETQYF.

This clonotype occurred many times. The CDR3 spells CATVVEDGYTF. The CDR3 DNA reads TGTGCCACCGTTGTGGAGGATGGCTACACCTTC. V is TRBV2 and J is TRBJ1-2; D uncertain. The germline gives CDR1 SNHLY, CDR2 FYNNEI. With 10 bases removed from V and 6 bases from J, the gap between germline ends came to 12 bases. The CDR3 is 11 residues long.

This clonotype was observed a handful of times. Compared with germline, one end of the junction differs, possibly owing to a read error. The CDR3 DNA sequence: TGTGCCAGCAGTTTTGCCCAGGGGCCCGTACTGTTC. Its protein product is CASSFAQGPVLF. This chain uses TRBV12-3 or TRBV12-4 with TRBJ1-2, with TRBD1 as a possible D gene (6 bases). The CDR3 consists of 12 residues.

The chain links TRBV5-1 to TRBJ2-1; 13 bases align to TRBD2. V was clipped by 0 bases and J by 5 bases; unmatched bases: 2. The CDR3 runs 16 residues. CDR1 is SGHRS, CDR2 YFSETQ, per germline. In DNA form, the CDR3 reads TGCGCCAGCAGCTTGGTGGGACTAGCGGGGAACAATGAGCAGTTCTTC. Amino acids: CASSLVGLAGNNEQFF.

For the CDR3, the DNA is TGTGCCAGCAGTTTGTCGGGACTTCGCACAGATACGCAGTATTTT. Its translation is CASSLSGLRTDTQYF. The rearrangement links TRBV12-3 or TRBV12-4 to TRBJ2-3; the D gene is possibly TRBD2 (6 bases). CDR3 length: 15 residues. The ends were cut back, 3 bases at V and 1 base at J, with 11 bases in the middle.

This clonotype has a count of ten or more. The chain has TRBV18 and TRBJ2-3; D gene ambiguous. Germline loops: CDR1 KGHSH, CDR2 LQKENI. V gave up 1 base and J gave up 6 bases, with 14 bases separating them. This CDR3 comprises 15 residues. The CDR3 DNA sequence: TGTGCCAGCTCACCACGAGCAGACCCGCGGGATACGCAGTATTTT. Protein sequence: CASSPRADPRDTQYF.

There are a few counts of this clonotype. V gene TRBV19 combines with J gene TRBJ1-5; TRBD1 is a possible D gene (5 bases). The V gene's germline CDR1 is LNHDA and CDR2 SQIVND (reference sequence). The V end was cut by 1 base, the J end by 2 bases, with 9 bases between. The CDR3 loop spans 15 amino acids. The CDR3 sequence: CASSIGRGGNQPQHF. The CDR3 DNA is TGTGCCAGTAGTATAGGGAGGGGCGGCAATCAGCCCCAGCATTTT.

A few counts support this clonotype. CDR3 DNA: TGCAGTGCTAGCCGCGGGACTAGCGGAACCTACGAGCAGTACTTC. Residues: CSASRGTSGTYEQYF. The rearrangement uses TRBV20-1 and TRBJ2-7; 11 bases match TRBD2. This CDR3 contains 15 residues. Germline assignment: CDR1 DFQATT and CDR2 SNEGSKA (reference sequence). The trim removed 3 bases at V and 2 bases at J, leaving 6 bases unmatched.

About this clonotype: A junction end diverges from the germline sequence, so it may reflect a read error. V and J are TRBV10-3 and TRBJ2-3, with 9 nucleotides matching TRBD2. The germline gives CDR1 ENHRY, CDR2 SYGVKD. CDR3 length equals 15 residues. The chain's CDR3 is CAITASGKSTDTQYF. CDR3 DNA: TGTGCCATCACGGCTAGCGGGAAGAGCACCGATACGCAGTATTTT.

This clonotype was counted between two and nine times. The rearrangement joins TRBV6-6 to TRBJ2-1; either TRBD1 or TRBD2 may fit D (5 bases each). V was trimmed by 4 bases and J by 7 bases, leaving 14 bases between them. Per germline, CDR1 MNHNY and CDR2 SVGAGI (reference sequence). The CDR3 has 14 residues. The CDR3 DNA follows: TGTGCCAGCAGTTTTTTGGGGGTTGATAATGAGCAGTTCTTC. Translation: CASSFLGVDNEQFF.

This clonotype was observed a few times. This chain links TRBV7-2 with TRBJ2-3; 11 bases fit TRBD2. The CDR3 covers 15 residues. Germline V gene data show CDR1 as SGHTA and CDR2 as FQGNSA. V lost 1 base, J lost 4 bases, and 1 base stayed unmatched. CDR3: CASSLVAGGADTQYF. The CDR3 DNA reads TGTGCCAGCAGCTTAGTAGCGGGGGGGGCAGATACGCAGTATTTT.

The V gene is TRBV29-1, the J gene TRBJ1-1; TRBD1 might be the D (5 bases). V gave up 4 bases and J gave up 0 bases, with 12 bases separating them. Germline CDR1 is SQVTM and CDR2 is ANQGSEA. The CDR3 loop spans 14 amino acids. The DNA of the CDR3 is TGCAGCGTTGGAGAGGGGAACATGAACACTGAAGCTTTCTTT. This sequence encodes CSVGEGNMNTEAFF.

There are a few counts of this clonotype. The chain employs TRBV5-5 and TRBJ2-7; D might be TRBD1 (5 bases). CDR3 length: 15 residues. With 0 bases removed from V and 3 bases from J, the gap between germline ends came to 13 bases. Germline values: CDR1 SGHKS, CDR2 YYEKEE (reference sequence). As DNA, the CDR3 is TGTGCCAGCAGCTTGGGAGACAGTCCTTTCTACGAGCAGTACTTC. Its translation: CASSLGDSPFYEQYF.

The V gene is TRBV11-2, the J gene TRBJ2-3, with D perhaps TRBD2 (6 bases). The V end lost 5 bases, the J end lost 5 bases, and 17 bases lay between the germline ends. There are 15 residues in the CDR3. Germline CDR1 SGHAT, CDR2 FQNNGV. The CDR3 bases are TGTGCCAGCAGCCCGAACTACGGGGGACGAGATACGCAGTATTTT. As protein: CASSPNYGGRDTQYF.

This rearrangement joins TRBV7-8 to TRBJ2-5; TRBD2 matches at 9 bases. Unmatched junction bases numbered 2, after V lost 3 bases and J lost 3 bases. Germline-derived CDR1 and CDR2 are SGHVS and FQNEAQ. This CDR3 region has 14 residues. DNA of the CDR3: TGTGCCAGCAGCTTGATAGCGGGGGAAGAGACCCAGTACTTC. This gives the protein CASSLIAGEETQYF.

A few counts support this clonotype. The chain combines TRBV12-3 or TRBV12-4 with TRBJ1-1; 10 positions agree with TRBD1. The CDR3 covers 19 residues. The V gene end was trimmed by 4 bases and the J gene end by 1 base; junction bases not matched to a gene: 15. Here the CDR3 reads CASSSGPGTGAEGNTEAFF. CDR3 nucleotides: TGTGCCAGCAGTTCCGGCCCCGGGACAGGGGCGGAGGGGAACACTGAAGCTTTCTTT.

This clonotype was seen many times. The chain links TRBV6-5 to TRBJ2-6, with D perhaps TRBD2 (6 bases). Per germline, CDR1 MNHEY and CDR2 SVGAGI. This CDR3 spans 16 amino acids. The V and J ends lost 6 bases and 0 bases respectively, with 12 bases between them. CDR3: CASSQGLPSGANVLTF. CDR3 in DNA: TGTGCCAGCAGCCAGGGACTTCCCTCTGGGGCCAACGTCCTGACTTTC.

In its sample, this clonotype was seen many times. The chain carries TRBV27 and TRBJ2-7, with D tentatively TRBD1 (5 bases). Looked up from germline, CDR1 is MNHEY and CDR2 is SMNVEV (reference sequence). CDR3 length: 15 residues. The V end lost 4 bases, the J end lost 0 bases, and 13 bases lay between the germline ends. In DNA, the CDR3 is TGTGCCAGCAGTTCGGCCAGACAGAGCTCCTACGAGCAGTACTTC. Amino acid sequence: CASSSARQSSYEQYF.

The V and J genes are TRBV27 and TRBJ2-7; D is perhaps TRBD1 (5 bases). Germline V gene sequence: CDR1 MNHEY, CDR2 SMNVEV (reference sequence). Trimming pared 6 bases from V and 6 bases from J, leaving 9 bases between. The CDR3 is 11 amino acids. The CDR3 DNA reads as TGTGCCAGCAGCCACAGGTCCGAGCAGTACTTC. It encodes CASSHRSEQYF.

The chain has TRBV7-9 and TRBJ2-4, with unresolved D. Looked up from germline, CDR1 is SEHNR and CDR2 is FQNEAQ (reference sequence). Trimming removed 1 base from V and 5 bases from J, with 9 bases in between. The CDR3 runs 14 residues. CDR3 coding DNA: TGTGCCAGCAGCTTAGGGTCGACGGAAAACATTCAGTACTTC. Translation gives CASSLGSTENIQYF.

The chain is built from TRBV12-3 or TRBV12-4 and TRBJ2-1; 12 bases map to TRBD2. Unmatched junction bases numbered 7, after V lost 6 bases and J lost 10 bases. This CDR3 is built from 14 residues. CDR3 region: CASSIMGTSGEQFF. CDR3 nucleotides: TGTGCCAGCAGCATTATGGGGACTAGCGGGGAGCAGTTCTTC.

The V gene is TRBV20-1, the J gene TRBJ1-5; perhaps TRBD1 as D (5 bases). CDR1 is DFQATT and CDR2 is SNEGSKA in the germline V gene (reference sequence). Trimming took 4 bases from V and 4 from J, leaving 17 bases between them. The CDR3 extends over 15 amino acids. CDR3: CSAIPGAGGNQPQHF. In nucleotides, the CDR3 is TGCAGTGCTATTCCTGGGGCAGGTGGAAATCAGCCCCAGCATTTT.

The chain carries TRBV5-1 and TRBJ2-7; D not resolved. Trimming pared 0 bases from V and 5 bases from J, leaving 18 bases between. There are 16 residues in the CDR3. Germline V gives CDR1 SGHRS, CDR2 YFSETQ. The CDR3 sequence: CASSLVVGPASHEQYF. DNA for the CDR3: TGCGCCAGCAGCTTGGTTGTCGGGCCTGCATCGCACGAGCAGTACTTC.